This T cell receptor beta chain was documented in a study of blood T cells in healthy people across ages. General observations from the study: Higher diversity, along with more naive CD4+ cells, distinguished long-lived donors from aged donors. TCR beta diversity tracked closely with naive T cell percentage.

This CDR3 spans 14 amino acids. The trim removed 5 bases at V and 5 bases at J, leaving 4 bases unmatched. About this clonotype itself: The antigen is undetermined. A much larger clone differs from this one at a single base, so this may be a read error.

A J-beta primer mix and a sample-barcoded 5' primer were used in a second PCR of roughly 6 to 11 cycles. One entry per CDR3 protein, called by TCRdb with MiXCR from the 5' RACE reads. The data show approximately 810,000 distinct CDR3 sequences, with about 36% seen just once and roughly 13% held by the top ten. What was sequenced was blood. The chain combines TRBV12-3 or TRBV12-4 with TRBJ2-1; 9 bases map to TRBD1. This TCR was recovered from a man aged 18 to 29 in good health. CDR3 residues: CASSVWDRDNEQFF. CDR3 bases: TGTGCCAGCAGTGTATGGGACAGGGACAATGAGCAGTTCTTC.